Sequencing of this T cell receptor beta chain was carried out in a study of PD-1 blockade in mismatch repair-deficient tumors. Study information: Enrolled about 2012-2016, patients had progressing, pretreated mismatch repair-deficient cancers of 12 to 13 types.

This clone was counted a few times. Antigen specificity is unknown. Per the germline V gene, CDR1 is SEHNR and CDR2 is FQNEAQ (reference sequence). V was pared by 2 bases and J by 7 bases, with 3 bases between. The CDR3 covers 12 residues. Sequencing was performed with immunoSEQ multiplex PCR; in TCRdb, only in-frame clones are kept and a portion is missing. This table has 30,000 to 45,000 clones, over 70% appearing once. Mismatch repair deficiency was confirmed in all patients, by PCR or immunohistochemistry. TCRs were sequenced from three patients responding to pembrolizumab. Study-wide points: Rapid post-treatment expansion, then contraction, generally preceding radiologic response, marked tumor-resident clones.

This chain links TRBV7-9 with TRBJ1-6; D is unresolved. Sequencing was performed on PBMCs, taken around 38 weeks after starting pembrolizumab. The receptor's source is an adult with mismatch repair-deficient cancer. This CDR3 reads CASSLSNSPLHF. The CDR3 DNA follows: TGTGCCAGCAGCTTAAGCAATTCACCCCTCCACTTT.